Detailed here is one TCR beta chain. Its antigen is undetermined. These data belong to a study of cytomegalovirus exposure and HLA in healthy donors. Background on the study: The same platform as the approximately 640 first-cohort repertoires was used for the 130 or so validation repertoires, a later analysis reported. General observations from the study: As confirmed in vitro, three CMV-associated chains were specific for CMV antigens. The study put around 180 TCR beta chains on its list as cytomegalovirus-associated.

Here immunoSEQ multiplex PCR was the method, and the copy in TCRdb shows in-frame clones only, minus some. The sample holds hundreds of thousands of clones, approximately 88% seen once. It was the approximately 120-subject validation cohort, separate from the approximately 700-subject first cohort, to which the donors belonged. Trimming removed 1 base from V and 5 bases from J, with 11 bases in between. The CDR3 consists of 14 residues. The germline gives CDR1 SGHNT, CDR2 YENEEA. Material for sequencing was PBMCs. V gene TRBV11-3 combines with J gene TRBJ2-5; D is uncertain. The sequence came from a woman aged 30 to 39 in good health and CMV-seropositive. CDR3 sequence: CASSLARGSETQYF. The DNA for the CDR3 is TGTGCCAGCAGCTTAGCCCGCGGCTCCGAGACCCAGTACTTC. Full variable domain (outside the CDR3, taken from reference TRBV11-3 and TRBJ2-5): EAGVVQSPRYKIIEKKQPVAFWCNPISGHNTLYWYLQNLGQGPELLIRYENEEAVDDSQLPKDRFSAERLKGVDSTLKIQPAELGDSAVYLCASSLARGSETQYFGPGTRLLVL.